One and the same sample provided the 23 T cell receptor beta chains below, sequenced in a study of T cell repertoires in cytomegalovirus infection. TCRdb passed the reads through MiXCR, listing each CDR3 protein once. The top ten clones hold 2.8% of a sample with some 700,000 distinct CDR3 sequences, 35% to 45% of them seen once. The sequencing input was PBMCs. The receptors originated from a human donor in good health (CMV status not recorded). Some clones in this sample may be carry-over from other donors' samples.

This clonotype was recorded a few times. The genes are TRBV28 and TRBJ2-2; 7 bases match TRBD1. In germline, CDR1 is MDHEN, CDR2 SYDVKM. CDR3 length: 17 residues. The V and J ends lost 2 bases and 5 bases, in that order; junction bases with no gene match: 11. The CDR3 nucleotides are TGTGCCAGCAGTTTAGCAGGGGGTCATGTGGGGACCGGGGAGCTGTTTTTT. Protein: CASSLAGGHVGTGELFF.

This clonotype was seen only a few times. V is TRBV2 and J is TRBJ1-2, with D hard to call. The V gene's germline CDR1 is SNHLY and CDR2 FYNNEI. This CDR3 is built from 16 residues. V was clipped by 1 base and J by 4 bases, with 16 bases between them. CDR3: CASSEGSAWSSYGYTF. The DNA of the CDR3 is TGTGCCAGCAGTGAAGGGTCAGCCTGGAGTTCCTATGGCTACACCTTC.

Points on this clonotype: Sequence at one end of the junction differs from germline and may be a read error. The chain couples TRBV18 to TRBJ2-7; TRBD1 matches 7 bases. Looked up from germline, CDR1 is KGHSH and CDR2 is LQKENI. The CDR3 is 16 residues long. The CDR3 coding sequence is TGTGCCAGCTCACCAACGCCGGGACAGAAGATCTACGAGCAGTCCTTC. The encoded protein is CASSPTPGQKIYEQSF.

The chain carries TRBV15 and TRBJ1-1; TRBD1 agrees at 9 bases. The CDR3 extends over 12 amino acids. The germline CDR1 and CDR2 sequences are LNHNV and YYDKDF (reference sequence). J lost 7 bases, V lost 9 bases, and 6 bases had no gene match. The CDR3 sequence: CATWTGEGEAFF. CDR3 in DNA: TGTGCCACTTGGACAGGGGAGGGTGAAGCTTTCTTT. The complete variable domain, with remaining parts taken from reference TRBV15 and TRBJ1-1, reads DAMVIQNPRYQVTQFGKPVTLSCSQTLNHNVMYWYQQKSSQAPKLLFHYYDKDFNNEADTPDNFQSRRPNTSFCFLDIRSPGLGDTAMYLCATWTGEGEAFFGQGTRLTVV.

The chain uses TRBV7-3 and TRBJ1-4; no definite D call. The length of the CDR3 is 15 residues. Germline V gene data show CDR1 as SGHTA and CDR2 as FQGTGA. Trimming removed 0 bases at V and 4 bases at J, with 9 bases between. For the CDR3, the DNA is TGTGCCAGCAGCTTAACCTCGGGGTTTAATGAAAAACTGTTTTTT. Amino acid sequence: CASSLTSGFNEKLFF.

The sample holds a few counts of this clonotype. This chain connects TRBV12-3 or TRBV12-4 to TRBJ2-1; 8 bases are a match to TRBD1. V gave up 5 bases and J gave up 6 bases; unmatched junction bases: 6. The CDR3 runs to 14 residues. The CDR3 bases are TGTGCCAGCAGTCCACAGGGGGGTCTCAATGAGCAGTTCTTC. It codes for CASSPQGGLNEQFF.

The CDR3 region is CASRGIAGRNTGELFF. The CDR3 nucleotides read TGTGCCAGCAGAGGGATAGCGGGAAGAAACACCGGGGAGCTGTTTTTT. The chain links TRBV6-5 to TRBJ2-2; 8 bases line up with TRBD2. The CDR3 runs to 16 residues. V dropped 6 bases and J dropped 2; count of bases not matched to a gene: 8. The germline CDR1 and CDR2 sequences are MNHEY and SVGAGI.

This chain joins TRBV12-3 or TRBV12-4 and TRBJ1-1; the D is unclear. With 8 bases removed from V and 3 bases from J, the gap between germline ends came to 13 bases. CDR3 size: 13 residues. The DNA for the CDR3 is TGTGCCAGCTACCAACGGACGGACACTGAAGCTTTCTTT. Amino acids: CASYQRTDTEAFF.

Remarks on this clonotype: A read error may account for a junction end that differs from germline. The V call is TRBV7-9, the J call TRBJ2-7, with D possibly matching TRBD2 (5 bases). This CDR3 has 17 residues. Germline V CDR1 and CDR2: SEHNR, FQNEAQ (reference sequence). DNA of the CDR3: TGTGCCAGAAGCTCCGGTTCTGGCGGGTCGTACTCCTACGAGCAGTACTTC. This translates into CARSSGSGGSYSYEQYF.

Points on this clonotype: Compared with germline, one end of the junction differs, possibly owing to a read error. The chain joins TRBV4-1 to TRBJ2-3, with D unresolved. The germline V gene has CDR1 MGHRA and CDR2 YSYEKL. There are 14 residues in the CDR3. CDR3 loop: CASSKERAIYTHYF. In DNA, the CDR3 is TGCGCCAGCAGCAAAGAACGGGCCATATATACGCATTATTTT.

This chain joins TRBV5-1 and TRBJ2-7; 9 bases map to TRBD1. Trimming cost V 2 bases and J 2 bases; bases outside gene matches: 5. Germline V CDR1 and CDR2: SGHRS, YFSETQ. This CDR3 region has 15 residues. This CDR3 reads CASSFPTGGTYEQYF. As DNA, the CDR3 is TGCGCCAGCAGCTTCCCCACAGGGGGCACCTACGAGCAGTACTTC. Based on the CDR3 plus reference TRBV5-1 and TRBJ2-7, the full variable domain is KAGVTQTPRYLIKTRGQQVTLSCSPISGHRSVSWYQQTPGQGLQFLFEYFSETQRNKGNFPGRFSGRQFSNSRSEMNVSTLELGDSALYLCASSFPTGGTYEQYFGPGTRLTVT.

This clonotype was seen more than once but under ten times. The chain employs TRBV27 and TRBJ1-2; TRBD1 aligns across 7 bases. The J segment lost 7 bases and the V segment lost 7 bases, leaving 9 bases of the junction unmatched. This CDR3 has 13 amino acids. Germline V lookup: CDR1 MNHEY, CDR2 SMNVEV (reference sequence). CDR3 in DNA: TGTGCCAGCAAAACAGGGGAAGACGGTGGCTACACCTTC. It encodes CASKTGEDGGYTF.

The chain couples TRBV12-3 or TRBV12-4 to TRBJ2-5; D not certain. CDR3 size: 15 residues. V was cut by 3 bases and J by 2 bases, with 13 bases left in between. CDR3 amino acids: CASSFSRSGQETQYF. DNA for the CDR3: TGTGCCAGCAGTTTTTCACGGTCCGGGCAAGAGACCCAGTACTTC.

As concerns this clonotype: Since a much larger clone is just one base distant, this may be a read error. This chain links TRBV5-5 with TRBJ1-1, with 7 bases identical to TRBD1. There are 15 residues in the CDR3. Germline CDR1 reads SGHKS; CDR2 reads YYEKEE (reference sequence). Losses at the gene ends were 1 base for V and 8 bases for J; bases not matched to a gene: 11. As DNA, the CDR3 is TGTGCCAGCAGCTTGCTGGTCCTACAGGGGCTGGAAGCTTTCTTT. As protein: CASSLLVLQGLEAFF.

The CDR3 here is CASSGLDLSTDTQYF. As DNA, the CDR3 is TGTGCCAGCAGCGGGCTAGACCTTAGCACAGATACGCAGTATTTT. The rearrangement uses TRBV7-8 and TRBJ2-3; D gene uncertain. V dropped 5 bases and J dropped 0 bases, with 12 bases sitting between them. Germline CDR1 reads SGHVS; CDR2 reads FQNEAQ. This CDR3 contains 15 residues. Supplemented by reference TRBV7-8 and TRBJ2-3, the full variable domain reads GAGVSQSPRYKVAKRGQDVALRCDPISGHVSLFWYQQALGQGPEFLTYFQNEAQLDKSGLPSDRFFAERPEGSVSTLKIQRTQQEDSAVYLCASSGLDLSTDTQYFGPGTRLTVL.

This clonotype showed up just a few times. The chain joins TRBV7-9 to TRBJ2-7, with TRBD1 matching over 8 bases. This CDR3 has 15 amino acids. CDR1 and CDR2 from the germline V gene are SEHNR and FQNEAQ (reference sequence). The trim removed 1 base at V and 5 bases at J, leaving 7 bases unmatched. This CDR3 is CASSLGQGALDEQYF. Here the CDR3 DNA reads TGTGCCAGCAGCTTAGGGCAGGGGGCTCTCGACGAGCAGTACTTC.

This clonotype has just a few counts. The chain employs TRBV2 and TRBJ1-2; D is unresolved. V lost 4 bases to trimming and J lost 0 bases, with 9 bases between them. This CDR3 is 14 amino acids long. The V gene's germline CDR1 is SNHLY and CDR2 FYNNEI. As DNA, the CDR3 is TGTGCCAGCAGTGCCCGGGATTCTAACTATGGCTACACCTTC. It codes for CASSARDSNYGYTF.

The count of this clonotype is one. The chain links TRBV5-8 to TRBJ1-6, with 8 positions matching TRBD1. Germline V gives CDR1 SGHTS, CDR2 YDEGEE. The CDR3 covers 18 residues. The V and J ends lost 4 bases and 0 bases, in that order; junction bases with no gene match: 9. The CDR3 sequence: CASSTSGQVPSYNSPLHF. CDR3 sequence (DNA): TGTGCCAGCAGCACCTCGGGACAGGTCCCCTCCTATAATTCACCCCTCCACTTT.

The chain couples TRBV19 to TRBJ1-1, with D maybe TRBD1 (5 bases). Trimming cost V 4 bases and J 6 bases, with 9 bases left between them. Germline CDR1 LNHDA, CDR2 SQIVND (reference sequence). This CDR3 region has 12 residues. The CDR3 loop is CASSTRTPEAFF. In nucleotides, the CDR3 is TGTGCCAGTAGTACCCGGACACCTGAAGCTTTCTTT.

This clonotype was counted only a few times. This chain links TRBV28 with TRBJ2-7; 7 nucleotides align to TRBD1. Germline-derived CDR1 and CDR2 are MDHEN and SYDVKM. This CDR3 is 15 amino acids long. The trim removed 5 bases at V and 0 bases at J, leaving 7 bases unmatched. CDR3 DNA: TGTGCCAGCAGTGAGACAGGGAAGAGCTCCTACGAGCAGTACTTC. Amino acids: CASSETGKSSYEQYF. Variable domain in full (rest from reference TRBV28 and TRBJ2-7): DVKVTQSSRYLVKRTGEKVFLECVQDMDHENMFWYRQDPGLGLRLIYFSYDVKMKEKGDIPEGYSVSREKKERFSLILESASTNQTSMYLCASSETGKSSYEQYFGPGTRLTVT.

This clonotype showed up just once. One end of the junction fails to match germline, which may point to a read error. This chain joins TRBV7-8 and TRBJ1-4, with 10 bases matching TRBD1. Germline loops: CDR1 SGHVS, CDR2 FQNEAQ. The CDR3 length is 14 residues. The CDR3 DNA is TGTGCCATCAGCCGGGACAGGGGTTACGAAAAACTTTTTTTT. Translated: CAISRDRGYEKLFF.

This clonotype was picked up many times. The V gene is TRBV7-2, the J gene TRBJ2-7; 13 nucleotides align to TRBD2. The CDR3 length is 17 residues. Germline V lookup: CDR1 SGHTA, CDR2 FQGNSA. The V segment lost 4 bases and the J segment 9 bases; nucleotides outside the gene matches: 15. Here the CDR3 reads CASSSTPGGLAGAVQYF. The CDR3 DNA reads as TGTGCCAGCAGCTCTACCCCCGGTGGACTAGCGGGAGCCGTGCAGTACTTC.

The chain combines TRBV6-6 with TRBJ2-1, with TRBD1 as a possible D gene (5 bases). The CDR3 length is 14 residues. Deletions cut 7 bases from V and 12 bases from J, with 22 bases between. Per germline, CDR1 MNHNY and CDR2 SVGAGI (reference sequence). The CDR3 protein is CASMPQGPLLVQFF. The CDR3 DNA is TGTGCCAGCATGCCGCAGGGTCCGCTGTTGGTGCAGTTCTTC.